These T cell receptor beta chains were read from a single sample in a study of T cell clusters in autoimmune cytopenias. TCRdb re-called the multiplex PCR reads and catalogs CDR3 proteins one per entry, DNA excluded. The sample has 450 or so distinct CDR3 sequences. This sample also appeared in a second study, on T cell repertoires in aging, cancer and after chemotherapy.

Source material: peripheral blood. Source of these receptors: a human donor with chronic lymphocytic leukemia. Both conserved end residues are part of each CDR3. Size tells how often a clone was seen (once, few, many) or the class of an expanded clone, and some rows leave it out.

large TRBJ2-5 TRBV7-2 CASSRQGGRETQYF
medium-sized TRBJ1-3 TRBV5-1 CASSLTGTGIGNTIYF
medium-sized TRBJ2-7 TRBV2 CASRAAGAYEQYF
medium-sized TRBJ1-1 TRBV6-1 CASSDRGNTEAFF
NA TRBJ1-2 TRBV2 CASSEEGGGYTF
NA TRBJ2-2 TRBV13 CASSQGGGSTGELFF
large TRBJ2-1 TRBV6-4 CASRLDRAAYNEQFF
NA TRBJ1-1 TRBV5-1 CASSPSGQGAAFF
large TRBJ2-7 TRBV6-5 CASSSDRGTSYEQYF
medium-sized TRBJ1-6 TRBV7-2 CASSLGGGRGQDSPLHF
NA TRBJ2-7 TRBV27 CASRISGGGSYEQYF
NA TRBJ2-1 TRBV27 CASSLGQGGYNEQFF
large TRBJ2-7 TRBV6-5 CASSYSINRQGVGNEQYF
medium-sized TRBJ2-7 TRBV7-2 CASSLGGDPGPYEQYF